This T cell receptor beta chain emerged from a study of CD8 T cells in Susac syndrome. CDR1 is SGHNT and CDR2 is YYREEE in the germline V gene (reference sequence). V lost 4 bases to trimming and J lost 5 bases, with 7 bases between them. The CDR3 contains 11 residues. While CD8+ and CD4+ T cells were isolated negatively, TEMRA cells were enriched by FACS. Random hexamers were used to reverse transcribe the RNA input (roughly 0.5 to 1 ug). TCRdb ran MiXCR on the immunoSEQ multiplex PCR reads and lists one entry per CDR3 protein. The repertoire holds 75,000 or so distinct CDR3 sequences, nearly 95% seen once, with about 0.99% in the top ten.

The chain recombines TRBV5-4 with TRBJ2-7; D is unclear. The origin of this receptor is a human donor with Susac syndrome. The sample taken for sequencing was CD8+ T cells from PBMCs. The CDR3 region is CASSELDEQYF. CDR3 DNA sequence: TGTGCCAGCAGCGAGCTGGACGAGCAGTACTTC. Full variable domain (remainder filled in from reference TRBV5-4 and TRBJ2-7): ETGVTQSPTHLIKTRGQQVTLRCSSQSGHNTVSWYQQALGQGPQFIFQYYREEENGRGNFPPRFSGLQFPNYSSELNVNALELDDSALYLCASSELDEQYFGPGTRLTVT.